This section outlines one TCR beta chain sequence together with its context. The source of the sample is a study of cytotoxic CD8 clonotypes in ibrutinib-treated CLL. Germline V gives CDR1 SGHVS, CDR2 FNYEAQ. V was shortened by 5 bases and J by 8 bases, with 10 bases between the two germline ends. The CDR3 has 12 amino acids. Produced via immunoSEQ multiplex PCR; TCRdb's table is partial and in-frame only. The sample has 130,000 to 150,000 clones, roughly three quarters seen once. The sequence derives from a human donor with chronic lymphocytic leukemia. The rearrangement links TRBV7-6 to TRBJ2-1; D gene unclear. The sequencing here drew on PBMCs, taken after 12 months of ibrutinib treatment. CDR3 in DNA: TGTGCCAGCAGCCCACGGCTGGATGAGCAGTTCTTC. It specifies CASSPRLDEQFF.